This paragraph reports one TCR beta chain. Antigen specificity is unknown. A multiplex PCR was run with 60 Vbeta primers and 13 Jbeta primers. Method: immunoSEQ multiplex PCR; TCRdb's copy keeps in-frame clones and lacks some. The sample holds 97,000 or so clones, roughly three quarters seen once. The sample originates from a study of cytomegalovirus exposure and HLA in healthy donors. Study in general: Among about 400 genotyped donors, 65% to 90% fell in the Caucasian-associated ancestry cluster. Broader study findings: Of the V segments, some could not be distinguished, including TRBV6-2 and TRBV6-3, and were excluded. Among the sequence variants, a highly shared cluster was likely an artifact of sequencing.

CDR1 is LGHNA, CDR2 YSLEER, per germline. V shed 5 bases, J shed 0 bases, and the junction held 6 bases outside the gene matches. The CDR3 has 15 amino acids. Donors were nominally healthy when sampled, though unrecorded immune exposures were likely. This chain uses TRBV4-3 with TRBJ2-7; 8 bases align to TRBD2. This TCR was recovered from a male donor in good health and CMV-seropositive. The sample was PBMCs. In DNA form, the CDR3 reads TGCGCCAGCAGCACCCTAGCGGGTAGCTCCTACGAGCAGTACTTC. Its translation is CASSTLAGSSYEQYF.